The clone carrying this T cell receptor (beta chain) was seen at least ten times. Different DNA sequences within this sample yield the same CDR3. Sequencing targeted expressed TCRB transcripts, as all isolated RNA had been reverse transcribed. Data came from immunoSEQ multiplex PCR; TCRdb stores just in-frame clones and leaves some out. The data show under 450,000 clones, approximately 13% seen once. The germline gives CDR1 SGDLS, CDR2 YYNGEE. CDR3 length equals 14 residues. The V and J ends lost 0 bases and 0 bases respectively, with 5 bases between them. The sample is drawn from a study of beta chain features in type 1 diabetes.

Material: naive CD4+ T cells from blood. The origin of this receptor is a man aged 30-40 years in good health. The J gene is TRBJ2-3, the V gene TRBV9; D gene ambiguous. CDR3 nucleotide sequence: TGTGCCAGCAGCGTAGCCGGGAGCACAGATACGCAGTATTTT. Translating gives CASSVAGSTDTQYF.